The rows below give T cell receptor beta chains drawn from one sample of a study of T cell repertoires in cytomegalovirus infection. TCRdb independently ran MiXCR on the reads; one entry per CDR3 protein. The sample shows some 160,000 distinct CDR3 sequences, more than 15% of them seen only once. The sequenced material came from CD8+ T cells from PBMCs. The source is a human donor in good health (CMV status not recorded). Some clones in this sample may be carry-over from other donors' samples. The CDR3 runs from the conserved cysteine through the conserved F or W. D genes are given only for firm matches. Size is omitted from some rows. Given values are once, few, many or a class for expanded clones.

DNA: TGTGCCAGCAGCTTAGGGACCTCCCTCAAGGGAGATACGCAGTATTTT; CDR3: CASSLGTSLKGDTQYF; J: TRBJ2-3; size: few; D: NA; V: TRBV7-6
DNA: TGTGCCAGCACCCCCGGAATGGTGGGGGGTTTAAGTGGGGCCAACGTCCTGACTTTC; CDR3: CASTPGMVGGLSGANVLTF; J: TRBJ2-6; size: many; D: NA; V: TRBV28
DNA: TGTGCCAGCACCCCACCCGGACTAGCGGGATCCTACAATGAGCAGTTCTTC; CDR3: CASTPPGLAGSYNEQFF; J: TRBJ2-1; size: few; D: TRBD2; V: TRBV27
DNA: TGTGCCAGCAGCAGCGACAGGGCGAACACCGGGGAGCTGTTTTTT; CDR3: CASSSDRANTGELFF; J: TRBJ2-2; size: many; D: TRBD1; V: TRBV7-9
DNA: TGCAGTGCTTGGGACATCTCTAACTCCTACGAGCAGTACTTC; CDR3: CSAWDISNSYEQYF; J: TRBJ2-7; size: NA; D: NA; V: TRBV20-1
DNA: TGTGCCAGCAGTTACCTGGGCAGGTCACAAGATACGCAGTATTTT; CDR3: CASSYLGRSQDTQYF; J: TRBJ2-3; size: many; D: NA; V: TRBV6-5
DNA: TGTGCCAGCAGCGAACAGGGTAGGCAGCCCCAGCATTTT; CDR3: CASSEQGRQPQHF; J: TRBJ1-5; size: NA; D: NA; V: TRBV7-8
DNA: TGTGCTAGTGGCTCGGGAGATACGCAGTATTTT; CDR3: CASGSGDTQYF; J: TRBJ2-3; size: NA; D: NA; V: TRBV12-5
DNA: TGTGCCAGCAGCTCTCCCGCAGTTAGCAACTATGGCTACACCTTC; CDR3: CASSSPAVSNYGYTF; J: TRBJ1-2; size: NA; D: NA; V: TRBV7-9
DNA: TGTGCCATCAGGGTAGAGGCAGATACGCAGTATTTT; CDR3: CAIRVEADTQYF; J: TRBJ2-3; size: NA; D: NA; V: TRBV7-2
DNA: TGTGCCAGCAGACAGGGCTCCTATAATTCACCCCTCCACTTT; CDR3: CASRQGSYNSPLHF; J: TRBJ1-6; size: few; D: NA; V: TRBV7-9
DNA: TGTGCCAGCAGCTCTATAGGGACGGGAAACACTGAAGCTTTCTTT; CDR3: CASSSIGTGNTEAFF; J: TRBJ1-1; size: few; D: NA; V: TRBV7-9
DNA: TGTGCCAGCAGTATAGCGGGAGTCGATGTAAATGAGCAGTTCTTC; CDR3: CASSIAGVDVNEQFF; J: TRBJ2-1; size: few; D: TRBD2; V: TRBV6-2/TRBV6-3
DNA: TGTGCCAGCAGCTTAGAAGACAGGGCTATGGCTTTCTTT; CDR3: CASSLEDRAMAFF; J: TRBJ1-1; size: few; D: TRBD1; V: TRBV7-2
DNA: TGTGCCAGCAGCTTAGGCCGAGCGGAGTCCTACAATGAGCAGTTCTTC; CDR3: CASSLGRAESYNEQFF; J: TRBJ2-1; size: NA; D: NA; V: TRBV7-2
DNA: TGTGCCAGCAGTTACTCTGAGACTAGCGGGGACCGCCTAGATACGCAGTATTTT; CDR3: CASSYSETSGDRLDTQYF; J: TRBJ2-3; size: NA; D: TRBD2; V: TRBV6-2/TRBV6-3
DNA: TGTGCCACCAGTGGTACGGACGGCACCGGGGAGCTGTTTTTT; CDR3: CATSGTDGTGELFF; J: TRBJ2-2; size: few; D: NA; V: TRBV24-1
DNA: TGCAGTGCTAGAGAGGCAGGGGGCTATTACACCGGGGAGCTGTTTTTT; CDR3: CSAREAGGYYTGELFF; J: TRBJ2-2; size: NA; D: TRBD1; V: TRBV20-1
DNA: TGTGCCAGCAGCCCCCCAAGCTCCTACGAGCAGTACTTC; CDR3: CASSPPSSYEQYF; J: TRBJ2-7; size: NA; D: NA; V: TRBV7-8
DNA: TGTGCCAGCAGCCATGACAGGGGTAGTCTCTCTGGAAACACCATATATTTT; CDR3: CASSHDRGSLSGNTIYF; J: TRBJ1-3; size: NA; D: TRBD1; V: TRBV7-9
DNA: TGTGCCAGCAGTCTCATGGCGGGAGTTGACCACGAGCAGTACTTC; CDR3: CASSLMAGVDHEQYF; J: TRBJ2-7; size: NA; D: TRBD2; V: TRBV6-4
DNA: TGTGCCAGTAGTATCTTACCGGGTCCGAACACCGGAGAGCTGTTTTTT; CDR3: CASSILPGPNTGELFF; J: TRBJ2-2; size: NA; D: NA; V: TRBV19
DNA: TGTGCCAGCAGTAAACAGGGGCAAGAGACCCAGTACTTC; CDR3: CASSKQGQETQYF; J: TRBJ2-5; size: NA; D: TRBD1; V: TRBV28
DNA: TGTGCCAGCAGTTACTCCGTATCAGGGGGCGAAGATTCACCCCTCCACTTT; CDR3: CASSYSVSGGEDSPLHF; J: TRBJ1-6; size: once; D: TRBD1; V: TRBV6-6
DNA: TGTGCCAGCAGCCCCGGGACTAGCCTATACCATGAGCAGTTCTTC; CDR3: CASSPGTSLYHEQFF; J: TRBJ2-1; size: few; D: TRBD2; V: TRBV7-9
DNA: TGTGCCAGCAGCTTCTCAGGGAGTAACTATGGCTACACCTTC; CDR3: CASSFSGSNYGYTF; J: TRBJ1-2; size: NA; D: NA; V: TRBV7-2
DNA: TGTGCCAGTAGTATTCCCGGGAAAGTTGAAGCTTTCTTT; CDR3: CASSIPGKVEAFF; J: TRBJ1-1; size: NA; D: NA; V: TRBV19
DNA: TGTGCCACCTCAGACTACGAGCAGTACTTC; CDR3: CATSDYEQYF; J: TRBJ2-7; size: NA; D: NA; V: TRBV10-3
DNA: TGCGCCAGCAGCCAATCTAGCGGGAGGAGGTTTGAGCAGTTCTTC; CDR3: CASSQSSGRRFEQFF; J: TRBJ2-1; size: few; D: TRBD2; V: TRBV4-1
DNA: TGTGCCAGCAGCACAAGCGGGGGGCAGTTTAGCGAGCAGTACTTC; CDR3: CASSTSGGQFSEQYF; J: TRBJ2-7; size: NA; D: TRBD2; V: TRBV12-3/TRBV12-4
DNA: TGCAGCGTTTCCGGCAGCTCCTACGAGCAGTACTTC; CDR3: CSVSGSSYEQYF; J: TRBJ2-7; size: few; D: NA; V: TRBV29-1
DNA: TGTGCCAGCAGTTACGGGGGCGGGTACCTCTCCTACGAGCAGTACTTC; CDR3: CASSYGGGYLSYEQYF; J: TRBJ2-7; size: NA; D: NA; V: TRBV6-2/TRBV6-3
DNA: TGCAGCGCTAGCAGTGCAACTAATGAAAAACTGTTTTTT; CDR3: CSASSATNEKLFF; J: TRBJ1-4; size: NA; D: NA; V: TRBV29-1
DNA: TGTGCCAGCAGCGATCCGGGACTAACAGATACGCAGTATTTT; CDR3: CASSDPGLTDTQYF; J: TRBJ2-3; size: few; D: TRBD2; V: TRBV7-3
DNA: TGTGCCAGTAAATCAAGCGGGGGGTCCTACGAGCAGTACTTC; CDR3: CASKSSGGSYEQYF; J: TRBJ2-7; size: NA; D: TRBD2; V: TRBV19
DNA: TGTGCCAGCAGCTTAGCGGGAGAAGCTTTCTTT; CDR3: CASSLAGEAFF; J: TRBJ1-1; size: few; D: NA; V: TRBV7-6
DNA: TGTGCCATCAGTGAGGGAGGGGAGCAGTTCTTC; CDR3: CAISEGGEQFF; J: TRBJ2-1; size: few; D: NA; V: TRBV10-3
DNA: TGCGCCAGCAGCCAAGGTCGGGTCGCCGGGGGAAATGAGCAGTTCTTC; CDR3: CASSQGRVAGGNEQFF; J: TRBJ2-1; size: few; D: NA; V: TRBV4-3
DNA: TGTGCCAGCAGTGAATGGCGGGGCAGGGAGACCCAGTACTTC; CDR3: CASSEWRGRETQYF; J: TRBJ2-5; size: NA; D: NA; V: TRBV6-1
DNA: TGTGCCAGCTCGTCACTAGCGGACACAGATACGCAGTATTTT; CDR3: CASSSLADTDTQYF; J: TRBJ2-3; size: NA; D: TRBD2; V: TRBV6-6
DNA: TGCGCCAGCACCGGTTGGGCGAACACCGGGGAGCTGTTTTTT; CDR3: CASTGWANTGELFF; J: TRBJ2-2; size: NA; D: NA; V: TRBV5-1
DNA: TGCAGCGTTATCCAGACGGGTAGCGGGAGGATTCTGGCGAACACCGGGGAGCTGTTTTTT; CDR3: CSVIQTGSGRILANTGELFF; J: TRBJ2-2; size: NA; D: TRBD2; V: TRBV29-1
DNA: TGTGCCAGCAGCTTCGGGACAGAGTCCTACGAGCAGTACTTC; CDR3: CASSFGTESYEQYF; J: TRBJ2-7; size: few; D: TRBD1; V: TRBV5-4
DNA: TGTGCCAGCAGCGCGTTGACAGGGAACAGTCTCAATGAGCAGTTCTTC; CDR3: CASSALTGNSLNEQFF; J: TRBJ2-1; size: many; D: TRBD1; V: TRBV7-9
DNA: TGCAGCGTTGACTCTGGGGTCAACGTCCTGACTTTC; CDR3: CSVDSGVNVLTF; J: TRBJ2-6; size: once; D: NA; V: TRBV29-1
DNA: TGTGTCAGTAGTACTGCTCTAGCGGGCTCCTACGAGCAGTACTTC; CDR3: CVSSTALAGSYEQYF; J: TRBJ2-7; size: NA; D: TRBD2; V: TRBV19
DNA: TGTGCCAGCAGCTTCTGGGGAAACACCATATATTTT; CDR3: CASSFWGNTIYF; J: TRBJ1-3; size: NA; D: NA; V: TRBV7-2
DNA: TGTGCCAGCAGCTGGGGGACGGCGAACGAGCAGTTCTTC; CDR3: CASSWGTANEQFF; J: TRBJ2-1; size: few; D: NA; V: TRBV7-2